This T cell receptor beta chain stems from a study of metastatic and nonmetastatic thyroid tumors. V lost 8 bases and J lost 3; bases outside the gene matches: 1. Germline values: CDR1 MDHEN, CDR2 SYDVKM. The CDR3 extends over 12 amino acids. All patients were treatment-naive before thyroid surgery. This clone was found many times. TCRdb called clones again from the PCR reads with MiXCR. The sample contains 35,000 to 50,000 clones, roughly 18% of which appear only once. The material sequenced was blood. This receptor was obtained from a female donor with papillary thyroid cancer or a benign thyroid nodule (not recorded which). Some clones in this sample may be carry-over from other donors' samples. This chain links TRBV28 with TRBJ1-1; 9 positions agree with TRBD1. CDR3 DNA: TGTGCCAGCGGGACAGGGCACACTGAAGCTTTCTTT. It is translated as CASGTGHTEAFF.